This TCR beta chain is from a study of blood T cell repertoires in COVID-19. In the study overall: Sites in the United States, Italy and Spain provided acute and convalescent COVID-19 samples. T cells, B-cell-depleted T cells, or PBMCs provided the cDNA or gDNA that served as material.

As originally analysed: Amplification from reference gene primers served as the basis for estimated nucleated cell counts. Some clones are missing from TCRdb's copy, which holds only in-frame ones; the method was immunoSEQ multiplex PCR. The V and J calls and clone size are taken from that table; D and trimming were inferred from the DNA. This table holds approximately 140,000 clones, about 90% found once. The CDR3 spans 15 residues. The germline V gene has CDR1 SNHLY and CDR2 FYNNEI. Trimming removed 7 bases from V and 3 bases from J; junction bases left unmatched: 5. In its sample, this clone was seen a few times.

The rearrangement uses TRBV2 and TRBJ1-4, with 10 bases fitting TRBD1. The receptor comes from a woman aged 55-75 years with acute or convalescent COVID-19. The specimen sequenced was peripheral blood. CDR3 in amino acids: CASIIDRGPNEKLFF. As DNA, the CDR3 is TGTGCCAGCATCATTGACAGGGGGCCTAATGAAAAACTGTTTTTT.